This TCR beta chain comes out of a study of graft-versus-host responses after intestinal transplantation. Per the germline V gene, CDR1 is SGHTA and CDR2 is FQGTGA. The CDR3 length is 14 residues. V lost 4 bases, J lost 3 bases, and 3 bases stayed unmatched. Some clones are missing from TCRdb's copy, which holds only in-frame ones; the method was immunoSEQ multiplex PCR. The data show about 120,000 clones, approximately 95% seen once. About this clone itself: The antigen remains undetermined.

The sequencing used unstimulated CD8+ T cells sorted from spleen or lymph node cells, collected before intestinal transplant. The gene calls are TRBV7-3 and TRBJ2-1; 7 bases align to TRBD1. The receptor was derived from a human donor who received an intestinal transplant. CDR3 in amino acids: CASSYGQDYNEQFF. DNA of the CDR3: TGTGCCAGCAGCTACGGACAGGACTACAATGAGCAGTTCTTC.